These 14 T cell receptor beta chains share one sample of origin, sequenced in a study of blood T cell repertoires in COVID-19. Assay used: immunoSEQ multiplex PCR; TCRdb lists only in-frame clones, some missing. Among 75,000 or so clones listed, roughly four fifths were seen once. Specimen: peripheral blood. The receptors here all came from a woman in her 70s with acute or convalescent COVID-19.

The chain has TRBV19 and TRBJ2-2; TRBD2 agrees at 8 bases. V dropped 9 bases and J dropped 0; count of bases not matched to a gene: 3. This CDR3 has 14 residues. Germline assignment: CDR1 LNHDA and CDR2 SQIVND (reference sequence). The DNA for the CDR3 is TGTGCCAGCCAACTAGCGGCGAACACCGGGGAGCTGTTTTTT. Its protein product is CASQLAANTGELFF.

The chain joins TRBV7-9 to TRBJ2-2; D is possibly TRBD2 (5 bases). The CDR3 is 12 residues long. Germline CDR1 SEHNR, CDR2 FQNEAQ (reference sequence). The V end was cut by 6 bases, the J end by 6 bases, with 8 bases between. The CDR3 here is CASRDGAGELFF. The CDR3 DNA reads as TGTGCCAGCAGGGACGGGGCCGGGGAGCTGTTTTTT.

This chain uses TRBV3-1 (or the pseudogene TRBV3-2) with TRBJ2-2, with 11 bases matching TRBD2. With 0 bases clipped from V and 4 bases from J, the junction kept 4 bases outside the gene matches. This CDR3 has 17 amino acids. Germline V lookup: CDR1 LGHDT, CDR2 YNNKEL (reference sequence). The CDR3 bases are TGTGCCAGCAGCCAAGAAATAGGACTAGCGGGCACCGGGGAGCTGTTTTTT. This encodes CASSQEIGLAGTGELFF.

This rearrangement joins TRBV27 to TRBJ1-5; 8 positions agree with TRBD1. Germline trimming cut 8 bases from V and 6 bases from J; bases unmatched to any gene: 12. The CDR3 loop spans 15 amino acids. Germline CDR1 reads MNHEY; CDR2 reads SMNVEV (reference sequence). In DNA, the CDR3 is TGTGCCAGCGGAAAGACAGGGGATTATGTTCAGCCCCAGCATTTT. As protein: CASGKTGDYVQPQHF.

The chain has TRBV10-3 and TRBJ1-2; D unresolved. The CDR3 extends over 14 amino acids. Germline values: CDR1 ENHRY, CDR2 SYGVKD. V gave up 0 bases and J gave up 4 bases, with 9 bases separating them. This chain's CDR3 is CAISESHNPYGYTF. DNA for the CDR3: TGTGCCATCAGTGAGTCGCACAATCCCTATGGCTACACCTTC.

A word on this clone: The junction departs from germline at one end; a sequencing error may be responsible. The CDR3 protein is CASREGRQELDQPQHF. For the CDR3, the DNA is TGTGCCAGCAGGGAAGGTCGACAGGAACTGGATCAGCCCCAGCATTTT. The genes are TRBV6-1 and TRBJ1-5; a possible D gene is TRBD1 (6 bases). The length of the CDR3 is 16 residues. From germline, CDR1 is MNHNS and CDR2 SASEGT.

The rearrangement uses TRBV5-1 and TRBJ2-1, with 11 nucleotides matching TRBD2. CDR1 is SGHRS and CDR2 is YFSETQ in the germline V gene. J gave up 5 bases and V 4 bases, and 5 bases lay outside the gene matches. This CDR3 region has 15 residues. The CDR3 protein is CASSEGLAVDNEQFF. CDR3 nucleotide sequence: TGCGCCAGCAGCGAGGGACTAGCGGTCGACAATGAGCAGTTCTTC.

This chain links TRBV30 with TRBJ1-1; a possible D gene is TRBD1 (5 bases). The CDR3 contains 13 residues. The V end was cut by 1 base, the J end by 9 bases, with 15 bases between. The germline V gene has CDR1 GTSNPN and CDR2 SVGIG (reference sequence). DNA for the CDR3: TGTGCCTGGAGTGAGACTCTCGACAGTAAAGCTTTCTTT. It specifies CAWSETLDSKAFF.

This clone was seen a few times. The chain employs TRBV6-5 and TRBJ1-1, with a possible D match to TRBD1 (6 bases). CDR3 length: 13 amino acids. V gave up 8 bases and J gave up 1 base, with 11 bases separating them. The germline gives CDR1 MNHEY, CDR2 SVGAGI. As DNA, the CDR3 is TGTGCCAGCGGCGGACAGCGGAACACTGAAGCTTTCTTT. Protein product: CASGGQRNTEAFF.

The rearrangement joins TRBV6-5 to TRBJ2-2, with D perhaps matching TRBD2 (7 bases). The V gene's germline CDR1 is MNHEY and CDR2 SVGAGI. V dropped 10 bases and J dropped 6 bases, with 21 bases sitting between them. The CDR3 sequence is 15 residues long. CDR3: CATSPVGGEAGELFF. CDR3 DNA: TGTGCCACCAGCCCCGTAGGGGGGGAAGCCGGGGAGCTGTTTTTT.

The chain has TRBV3-1 (or the pseudogene TRBV3-2) and TRBJ1-6, with a possible D match to TRBD1 (5 bases). V was shortened by 4 bases and J by 6 bases, with 13 bases between the two germline ends. This CDR3 is 15 amino acids long. Germline values: CDR1 LGHDT, CDR2 YNNKEL (reference sequence). The CDR3 bases are TGTGCCAGCAGCCGACGGACACGTCCTAATTCACCCCTCCACTTT. Its translation: CASSRRTRPNSPLHF.

The V and J genes are TRBV5-1 and TRBJ1-1; D perhaps matches TRBD1 (6 bases). Germline lookup yields CDR1 SGHRS and CDR2 YFSETQ. The CDR3 loop spans 15 amino acids. Trimming left V 0 bases short and J 4 bases short, with 13 bases between. In DNA form, the CDR3 reads TGCGCCAGCAGCTTGGAGCAGGGAGGGGGCACTGAAGCTTTCTTT. Its translation: CASSLEQGGGTEAFF.

The chain employs TRBV20-1 and TRBJ2-3; the match to TRBD2 covers 8 bases. The CDR3 sequence is 15 residues long. V was clipped by 3 bases and J by 2 bases; unmatched bases: 7. The V gene's germline CDR1 is DFQATT and CDR2 SNEGSKA (reference sequence). The CDR3 loop is CSASSWREVTDTQYF. The CDR3 nucleotides are TGCAGTGCTAGTTCTTGGCGGGAGGTCACAGATACGCAGTATTTT.

The V and J genes are TRBV7-8 and TRBJ2-7; the match to TRBD2 covers 16 bases. The CDR3 extends over 19 amino acids. CDR1 is SGHVS, CDR2 FQNEAQ, per germline. The trim removed 5 bases at V and 0 bases at J, leaving 10 bases unmatched. DNA of the CDR3: TGTGCCAGCAGCCCGGGGACTAGCGGGAGGGGTCGGATCTCCTACGAGCAGTACTTC. This codes for CASSPGTSGRGRISYEQYF.